This entry lists 22 T cell receptor beta chains sequenced from one sample in a study of neurological immune-mediated disorders. In TCRdb, the 5' RACE reads were re-called with MiXCR into one record per CDR3 protein. The sample contains 80,000 or so distinct CDR3 sequences, approximately 10% of which appear only once. Sequenced input: PBMCs. The receptors were sampled from a man aged 50-60 years in good health.

This clonotype occurred many times. This chain joins TRBV12-3 or TRBV12-4 and TRBJ2-5; the D is unclear. CDR3 size: 13 residues. The ends were cut back, 5 bases at V and 5 bases at J, with 12 bases in the middle. As DNA, the CDR3 is TGTGCCAGCAGTAATACAGCCGCGGAGACCCAGTACTTC. Translated, it gives CASSNTAAETQYF.

This clonotype occurred many times. The rearrangement links TRBV29-1 to TRBJ2-1; D is possibly TRBD2 (5 bases). V was cut by 6 bases and J by 10 bases, with 13 bases left in between. CDR3 size: 11 residues. Germline CDR1 is SQVTM and CDR2 is ANQGSEA. The CDR3 region is CSVPEGLEQFF. The CDR3 DNA reads TGCAGCGTCCCCGAGGGCTTGGAGCAGTTCTTC.

The chain recombines TRBV5-4 with TRBJ2-1; D gene unclear. The germline V gene encodes CDR1 SGHNT and CDR2 YYREEE (reference sequence). CDR3 length: 15 amino acids. V was clipped by 0 bases and J by 6 bases, with 13 bases between them. The CDR3 coding sequence is TGTGCCAGCAGCTTGGGGGCAGGACCGGGCAATGAGCAGTTCTTC. It yields the protein CASSLGAGPGNEQFF.

Many counts were recorded for this clonotype. V is TRBV4-1 and J is TRBJ1-5; 8 nucleotides line up with TRBD1. Trimming cost V 3 bases and J 7 bases; bases outside gene matches: 11. This CDR3 has 16 residues. The V gene's germline CDR1 is MGHRA and CDR2 YSYEKL. The CDR3 region is CASSHPNRGMGQPQHF. As DNA, the CDR3 is TGCGCCAGCAGCCATCCTAACAGGGGGATGGGGCAGCCCCAGCATTTT.

This clonotype showed up many times. The chain couples TRBV12-3 or TRBV12-4 to TRBJ1-5; D not resolved. V dropped 5 bases and J dropped 5 bases, with 7 bases sitting between them. The CDR3 spans 12 residues. The DNA for the CDR3 is TGTGCCAGCAGTGCCACAGATCAGCCCCAGCATTTT. Its translation is CASSATDQPQHF.

This clonotype was found many times. The chain has TRBV7-2 and TRBJ2-2; 7 bases align to TRBD2. CDR1 and CDR2 (germline): SGHTA, FQGNSA. The CDR3 extends over 17 amino acids. Trimming at V came to 1 base and at J to 4 bases, leaving 9 bases not matched to a gene. The CDR3 here is CASSLEEGLAATGELFF. The DNA of the CDR3 is TGTGCCAGCAGCTTAGAGGAAGGGCTAGCGGCCACCGGGGAGCTGTTTTTT. The whole variable domain, filled in from reference TRBV7-2 and TRBJ2-2, reads GAGVSQSPSNKVTEKGKDVELRCDPISGHTALYWYRQSLGQGLEFLIYFQGNSAPDKSGLPSDRFSAERTGGSVSTLTIQRTQQEDSAVYLCASSLEEGLAATGELFFGEGSRLTVL.

This clonotype was counted only a few times. The V call is TRBV12-3 or TRBV12-4, the J call TRBJ1-1, with D possibly being TRBD1 (5 bases). The CDR3 extends over 13 amino acids. Trimming removed 4 bases at V and 5 bases at J, with 11 bases between. CDR3 region: CASSSRGGTEAFF. The CDR3 DNA sequence: TGTGCCAGCAGTTCCCGTGGGGGGACTGAAGCTTTCTTT.

This clonotype was observed many times. The V call is TRBV29-1, the J call TRBJ2-3; TRBD2 is a possible D gene (6 bases). Germline-derived CDR1 and CDR2 are SQVTM and ANQGSEA. V lost 5 bases to trimming and J lost 1 base, with 13 bases between them. This CDR3 has 14 amino acids. The DNA of the CDR3 is TGCAGCGTTCGGCGGGGCGCGGGCACAGATACGCAGTATTTT. Translation: CSVRRGAGTDTQYF.

The chain carries TRBV7-9 and TRBJ2-7, with 10 bases identical to TRBD2. After removal of 1 base from V and 1 base from J, the junction contained 10 bases not matched to a gene. This CDR3 has 18 amino acids. Germline lookup yields CDR1 SEHNR and CDR2 FQNEAQ (reference sequence). The CDR3 coding sequence is TGTGCCAGCAGCTTAGGCGCGAGAGGGACTAGCGTTTCCTACGAGCAGTACTTC. Encoded protein: CASSLGARGTSVSYEQYF.

In its sample, this clonotype was seen many times. This chain uses TRBV11-2 with TRBJ1-6, with TRBD1 matching over 10 bases. This CDR3 is built from 14 residues. Germline loops: CDR1 SGHAT, CDR2 FQNNGV. Trimming removed 5 bases from V and 9 bases from J; junction bases left unmatched: 4. The CDR3 is CASSRTGGGSPLHF. The CDR3, as DNA: TGTGCCAGCAGCCGGACAGGGGGTGGTTCACCCCTCCACTTT.

As to this clonotype: The junction does not match germline at one end; this may be a read error. This chain joins TRBV7-2 and TRBJ2-2; 9 bases map to TRBD2. Germline CDR1 and CDR2: SGHTA and FQGNSA. This CDR3 has 16 amino acids. For the CDR3, the DNA is TGTGCCAGCAGCCCTTCAGCGGGAGGTTACACCTGGGAGCTGTTTTTT. Translated: CASSPSAGGYTWELFF.

This clonotype was found many times. The rearrangement links TRBV7-2 to TRBJ2-7, with D possibly called TRBD1 or TRBD2 (5 bases each). The V gene's germline CDR1 is SGHTA and CDR2 FQGNSA. The CDR3 is 15 residues long. V was pared by 2 bases and J by 0 bases, with 11 bases between. CDR3 protein: CASSLQAGTSYEQYF. In nucleotides, the CDR3 is TGTGCCAGCAGCTTACAGGCCGGGACCTCCTACGAGCAGTACTTC. Full variable domain (rest looked up from reference TRBV7-2 and TRBJ2-7): GAGVSQSPSNKVTEKGKDVELRCDPISGHTALYWYRQSLGQGLEFLIYFQGNSAPDKSGLPSDRFSAERTGGSVSTLTIQRTQQEDSAVYLCASSLQAGTSYEQYFGPGTRLTVT.

The table lists this clonotype with many counts. This chain links TRBV7-2 with TRBJ1-5; 10 bases match TRBD1. With 5 bases clipped from V and 1 base from J, the junction kept 2 bases outside the gene matches. From germline, CDR1 is SGHTA and CDR2 FQGNSA. The length of the CDR3 is 15 residues. CDR3 region: CASSMGQGSNQPQHF. CDR3 sequence (DNA): TGTGCCAGCAGCATGGGACAGGGGAGCAATCAGCCCCAGCATTTT.

As for this clonotype: The junction and the germline gene differ at one end; a read error may be behind it. The chain carries TRBV7-2 and TRBJ2-3; unclear D gene. This CDR3 is built from 13 residues. Germline lookup yields CDR1 SGHTA and CDR2 FQGNSA. The CDR3 loop is CVSSLDRTDTQYF. The CDR3 DNA sequence: TGTGTCAGCAGCTTAGATCGCACAGATACGCAGTATTTT.

This clonotype was recorded many times. The chain joins TRBV7-9 to TRBJ2-1; D might be TRBD1 or TRBD2, each matching 7 bases. This CDR3 spans 16 amino acids. Trimming took 1 base from V and 7 from J, leaving 17 bases between them. The germline V gene encodes CDR1 SEHNR and CDR2 FQNEAQ (reference sequence). In DNA, the CDR3 is TGTGCCAGCAGCTTAGTCTCGGGGAGGGGGCTGAATGAGCAGTTCTTC. Amino acid sequence: CASSLVSGRGLNEQFF.

This clonotype was counted many times. The rearrangement joins TRBV6-1 to TRBJ2-1; 8 positions match TRBD2. The germline gives CDR1 MNHNS, CDR2 SASEGT. With 6 bases clipped from V and 2 bases from J, the junction kept 6 bases outside the gene matches. The CDR3 is 15 residues long. CDR3 protein: CASRREAEPYNEQFF. The CDR3 region has the DNA TGTGCCAGCAGGCGGGAGGCCGAACCCTACAATGAGCAGTTCTTC.

Many counts were recorded for this clonotype. The V and J genes are TRBV5-1 and TRBJ2-3; the match to TRBD1 covers 8 bases. With 4 bases clipped from V and 3 bases from J, the junction kept 4 bases outside the gene matches. Germline CDR1 reads SGHRS; CDR2 reads YFSETQ. The CDR3 has 14 amino acids. CDR3: CASSKRTGTDTQYF. DNA for the CDR3: TGCGCCAGCAGCAAAAGGACAGGGACAGATACGCAGTATTTT. The full variable domain, rest sourced from reference TRBV5-1 and TRBJ2-3, is KAGVTQTPRYLIKTRGQQVTLSCSPISGHRSVSWYQQTPGQGLQFLFEYFSETQRNKGNFPGRFSGRQFSNSRSEMNVSTLELGDSALYLCASSKRTGTDTQYFGPGTRLTVL.

This clonotype was found many times. The V and J genes are TRBV14 and TRBJ2-1, with D uncertain. The ends were cut back, 1 base at V and 2 bases at J, with 12 bases in the middle. The CDR3 sequence is 16 residues long. Looked up from germline, CDR1 is SGHDN and CDR2 is FVKESK. The CDR3 loop is CASSQASYWAYNEQFF. The CDR3 nucleotides read TGTGCCAGCAGCCAAGCGAGTTATTGGGCCTACAATGAGCAGTTCTTC.

This clonotype was found many times. The gene calls are TRBV20-1 and TRBJ1-6, with D unclear. The germline CDR1 and CDR2 sequences are DFQATT and SNEGSKA (reference sequence). The CDR3 has 15 residues. V dropped 1 base and J dropped 5 bases, with 12 bases sitting between them. The CDR3, as DNA: TGCAGTGCTAGAGTACGGACGGCGGATAATTCACCCCTCCACTTT. Its protein product is CSARVRTADNSPLHF.

This chain joins TRBV5-1 and TRBJ2-5; weak D call: TRBD2 (6 bases). There are 12 residues in the CDR3. V lost 7 bases to trimming and J lost 4 bases, with 11 bases between them. The germline V gene has CDR1 SGHRS and CDR2 YFSETQ. In DNA, the CDR3 is TGCGCCAGCGGGGCGGAGGGAGAGACCCAGTACTTC. Protein product: CASGAEGETQYF.

This clonotype was found many times. The genes are TRBV6-1 and TRBJ2-3, with TRBD2 matching 10 bases. The CDR3 is 16 residues long. Germline CDR1 is MNHNS and CDR2 is SASEGT. The V segment lost 7 bases and the J segment 3 bases; nucleotides outside the gene matches: 10. Written as DNA, the CDR3 is TGTGCCAGCATAAACCCGGGACTAGCGCTTACAGATACGCAGTATTTT. Its protein product is CASINPGLALTDTQYF.

This clonotype was seen at least ten times. The chain is built from TRBV5-1 and TRBJ2-7; D not resolved. Germline V gene lookup returns CDR1 SGHRS and CDR2 YFSETQ. V shed 0 bases and J shed 2 bases, with 9 bases lying between them. This CDR3 region has 14 residues. CDR3 coding DNA: TGCGCCAGCAGCTTGGGCGATAACCCCTACGAGCAGTACTTC. Translating gives CASSLGDNPYEQYF. The full variable domain, in which reference TRBV5-1 and TRBJ2-7 provide the parts outside the CDR3, is KAGVTQTPRYLIKTRGQQVTLSCSPISGHRSVSWYQQTPGQGLQFLFEYFSETQRNKGNFPGRFSGRQFSNSRSEMNVSTLELGDSALYLCASSLGDNPYEQYFGPGTRLTVT.